Below, one T cell receptor (beta chain) is given with its context. The junction shows a germline mismatch at one end, possibly a read error. This table comes from immunoSEQ multiplex PCR, and its TCRdb copy is limited to in-frame clones, with some not included. The repertoire holds about 75,000 clones, with roughly 91% as singletons. This sample was included in a study of T cell responses to AZD1222 COVID-19 vaccine. Second-dose intervals near 4 or 12 weeks were combined. CDR3 length: 14 amino acids. Germline assignment: CDR1 MGHDK and CDR2 SYGVNS. The genes are TRBV25-1 and TRBJ2-2, with 9 bases aligning to TRBD1. This TCR derives from an adult who received the AZD1222 COVID-19 vaccine. The material sequenced was peripheral blood, taken 28 days after the second AZD1222 dose. The CDR3 spells CASPWDREHRGAVF. CDR3 nucleotide sequence: TGTGCCAGCCCCTGGGACAGGGAACACCGGGGAGCTGTTTTT.